Listed below are T cell receptor beta chains from one sample, sequenced in a study of regulatory T cells in long-lasting Graves disease. MiXCR, run by TCRdb on the multiplex PCR reads, gives a single entry per CDR3 protein. The repertoire consists of about 500,000 distinct CDR3 sequences, with roughly 17% occurring once and the leading ten covering approximately 12%. Separately, the same data were catalogued under a study of T cells in Graves' hyperthyroidism and ophthalmopathy.

The source material was peripheral blood mononuclear cells (PBMCs), sampled at new diagnosis, from a patient treated with antithyroid drugs. Every receptor here comes from a man aged 35 to 55 with Graves disease. The CDR3 runs from the conserved cysteine through the conserved F or W. The D gene is left open where the match is weak. Clone size is stated in some rows and not others, as once, few, many or a class when expanded.

j_call d_call v_call clone_size cdr3_nt cdr3_aa
TRBJ1-2 TRBD1 TRBV27 few TGTGCCAGCAAGGGGGGAGGGGGCAGTCCCTATGGCTACACCTTC CASKGGGGSPYGYTF
TRBJ1-4 TRBD1 TRBV5-1 . TGCGCCAGCAGCTTCCGGACAGGGACTAATGAAAAACTGTTTTTT CASSFRTGTNEKLFF
TRBJ2-7 . TRBV12-3/TRBV12-4 many TGTGCCAGCAGTTTACGGGACGCGCCCTACGAGCAGTACTTC CASSLRDAPYEQYF
TRBJ1-5 TRBD1 TRBV12-5 . TGTGCTAGTGGCAAAGACAGGGTTTCCAATCAGCCCCAGCATTTT CASGKDRVSNQPQHF
TRBJ2-2 TRBD1 TRBV28 many TGTGCCAGCAGTTCGAGGACAGGGGCGGGCACCGGGGAGCTGTTTTTT CASSSRTGAGTGELFF
TRBJ2-7 TRBD1 TRBV7-9 . TGTGCCGGCAGCCGGACAGGGAGAAGTGACGAGCAGTACTTC CAGSRTGRSDEQYF
TRBJ2-5 . TRBV12-3/TRBV12-4 few TGTGCCAGCAGTTCGGGGAGTTTCAGGGAGACCCAGTACTTC CASSSGSFRETQYF
TRBJ1-3 . TRBV5-5 . TGTGCCAGCAGCTTGGATGGCGGCCCTGGAAACACCATATATTTT CASSLDGGPGNTIYF
TRBJ2-1 TRBD2 TRBV9 few TGTGCCAGCAGCGTTCTGACTAGCGGGAGGGCCAATGAGCAGTTCTTC CASSVLTSGRANEQFF
TRBJ2-7 . TRBV20-1 many TGCAGTGCTAGACTTCAACGGGCCGAGCAGTACTTC CSARLQRAEQYF
TRBJ2-1 TRBD2 TRBV24-1 few TGTGCCACCAGTGATTTGGGGGAGGGCCTCAATGAGCAGTTCTTC CATSDLGEGLNEQFF
TRBJ2-3 TRBD2 TRBV7-9 . TGTGCCAGCAGCGTCGGTGGGAGGGCCGGGGGTTCAGATACGCAGTATTTT CASSVGGRAGGSDTQYF
TRBJ1-1 . TRBV28 many TGTGCCAGCAGTATTGGGGGGGCCGGGGACACTGAAGCTTTCTTT CASSIGGAGDTEAFF
TRBJ2-1 TRBD2 TRBV28 many TGTGCCAGCAGTTGGGGGACTAGCGGTGAGCAGTTCTTC CASSWGTSGEQFF
TRBJ2-3 . TRBV2 many TGTGTGAGAGATACGCAGTATTTT CVRDTQYF
TRBJ2-7 TRBD1 TRBV5-1 many TGCGCCAGCAGCATCACACAGGGGAATATCGAGCAGTACTTC CASSITQGNIEQYF
TRBJ2-5 . TRBV19 . TGTGCCAGTGGGCGACAGGGAGGAGGCCAAGAGACCCAGTACTTC CASGRQGGGQETQYF
TRBJ2-1 . TRBV5-1 many TGCGCCAGCAGCTTGGTAGCAGGGGATCACAATGAGCAGTTCTTC CASSLVAGDHNEQFF
TRBJ2-3 . TRBV7-6 . TGTGCCAGCAGCTCCGACAGGGAGGCGACAGATACGCAGTATTTT CASSSDREATDTQYF
TRBJ1-1 TRBD1 TRBV25-1 many TGTGCCAGCAGTGAGCGAGGGACAGGGAGGACTGAAGCTTTCTTT CASSERGTGRTEAFF
TRBJ2-1 . TRBV7-2 few TGTGCCAGCAGCGCTGGACCGGGTCGCGATGAGCAGTTCTTC CASSAGPGRDEQFF
TRBJ2-4 . TRBV28 . TGTGCCAGCAGCCTGGTGCTTGCGGGAAACCTTCAGTACTTC CASSLVLAGNLQYF
TRBJ2-3 . TRBV29-1 . TGCAGCCTGTACACGGATACGCAGTATTTT CSLYTDTQYF
TRBJ2-5 . TRBV7-9 few TGTGCCAGCAGCTTTGCTCGGGGGAGATTGGCCCAGTACTTC CASSFARGRLAQYF
TRBJ1-1 . TRBV7-2 many TGTGCCAGCAGCCTCCGGACGGAGAACACTGAAGCTTTCTTT CASSLRTENTEAFF
TRBJ2-5 . TRBV28 . TGTGCCAGCAGTGAGACGGCAAACCAAGAGACCCAGTACTTC CASSETANQETQYF
TRBJ2-7 . TRBV20-1 many TGCAGTGCTAGAGTAGGCGAGCAGTACTTC CSARVGEQYF
TRBJ2-4 TRBD1 TRBV3-1 few TGTGCCAGCAGCCAATTTCAGGGGGCGGGTGTGTTGGCCAAAAACATTCAGTACTTC CASSQFQGAGVLAKNIQYF
TRBJ2-1 TRBD2 TRBV20-1 many TGCAGTGCTAGGACTAGCGGACACAATGAGCAGTTCTTC CSARTSGHNEQFF
TRBJ2-7 . TRBV20-1 many TGCAGTGCTCCTTTAGGGGATGGGCAGTACTTC CSAPLGDGQYF
TRBJ2-7 . TRBV18 . TGTGCCAGCTCACCACAAGGGGGGCTGATTAGCGGAACCGGACAGTACTTC CASSPQGGLISGTGQYF
TRBJ2-2 TRBD1 TRBV30 few TGTGCCTGGAAGTCGGGACAGGGGTGCACCGGGGAGCTGTTTTTT CAWKSGQGCTGELFF
TRBJ1-1 TRBD1 TRBV7-9 few TGTGCCAGCAGCTTCGAGGGGGCCTACACTGAAGCTTTCTTT CASSFEGAYTEAFF
TRBJ2-5 TRBD2 TRBV5-1 . TGCGCCAGCAGCTTGGAGGGCAGCGGGAGACGAGAGACCCAGTACTTC CASSLEGSGRRETQYF
TRBJ2-2 . TRBV5-1 many TGCGCCAGCAGCTTGGATGCGACCGGGGAGCTGTTTTTT CASSLDATGELFF
TRBJ2-7 . TRBV11-2 many TGTGCCAGCAGCTTAGGGGGGTTCGAGCAGTACTTC CASSLGGFEQYF
TRBJ1-1 . TRBV19 . TGTGCCAGTAGTAAACCAACTCGGCAGAACACTGAAGCTTTCTTT CASSKPTRQNTEAFF
TRBJ2-7 . TRBV6-9 many TGTGCCAGCAGTTACTCTACTAGCAGACAGTACGAGCAGTACTTC CASSYSTSRQYEQYF